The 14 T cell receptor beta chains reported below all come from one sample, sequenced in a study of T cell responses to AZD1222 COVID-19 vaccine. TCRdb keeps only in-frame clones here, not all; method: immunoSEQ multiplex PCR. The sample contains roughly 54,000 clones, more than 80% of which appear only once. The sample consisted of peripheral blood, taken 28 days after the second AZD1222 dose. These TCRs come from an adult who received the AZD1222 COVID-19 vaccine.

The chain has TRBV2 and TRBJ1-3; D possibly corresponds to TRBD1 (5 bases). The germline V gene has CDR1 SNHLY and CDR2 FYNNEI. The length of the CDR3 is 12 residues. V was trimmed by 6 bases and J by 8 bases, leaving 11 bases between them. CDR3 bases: TGTGCCAGCAGCGGGGACGTATACACCATATATTTT. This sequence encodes CASSGDVYTIYF.

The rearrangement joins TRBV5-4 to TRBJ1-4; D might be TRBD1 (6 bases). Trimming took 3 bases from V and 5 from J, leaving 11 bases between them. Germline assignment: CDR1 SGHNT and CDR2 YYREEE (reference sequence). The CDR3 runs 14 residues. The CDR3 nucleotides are TGTGCCAGCAGCTACCGGGACACCAATGAAAAACTGTTTTTT. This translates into CASSYRDTNEKLFF.

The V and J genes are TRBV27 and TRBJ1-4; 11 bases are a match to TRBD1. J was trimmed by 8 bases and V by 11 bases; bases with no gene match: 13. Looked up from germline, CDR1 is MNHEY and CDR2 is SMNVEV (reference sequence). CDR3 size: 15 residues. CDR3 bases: TGTGCCTGCTCAAGAGGACAGGGGGCTGGAGAAAAACTGTTTTTT. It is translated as CACSRGQGAGEKLFF.

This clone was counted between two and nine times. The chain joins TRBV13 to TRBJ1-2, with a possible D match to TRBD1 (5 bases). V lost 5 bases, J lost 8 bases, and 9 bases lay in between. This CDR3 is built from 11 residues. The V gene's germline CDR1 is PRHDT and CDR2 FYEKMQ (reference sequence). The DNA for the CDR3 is TGTGCCAGCAGCCTCGGGGGGGGCTACACCTTC. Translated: CASSLGGGYTF.

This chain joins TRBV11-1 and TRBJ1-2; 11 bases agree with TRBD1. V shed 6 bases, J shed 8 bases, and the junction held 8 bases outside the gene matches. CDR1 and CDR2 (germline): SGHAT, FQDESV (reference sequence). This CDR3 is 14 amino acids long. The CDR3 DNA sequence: TGTGCCAGCAGTTCCTTGGACAGGGGGCAAGGCTACACCTTC. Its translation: CASSSLDRGQGYTF.

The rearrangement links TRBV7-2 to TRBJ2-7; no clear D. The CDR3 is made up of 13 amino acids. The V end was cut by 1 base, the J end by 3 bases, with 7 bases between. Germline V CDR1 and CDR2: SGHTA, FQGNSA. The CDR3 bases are TGTGCCAGCAGCTTAGAGGACGGCTACGAGCAGTACTTC. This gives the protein CASSLEDGYEQYF.

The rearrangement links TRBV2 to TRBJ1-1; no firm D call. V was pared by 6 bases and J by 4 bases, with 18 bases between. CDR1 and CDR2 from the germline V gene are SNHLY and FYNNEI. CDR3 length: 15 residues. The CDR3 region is CASSHEDLRVTEAFF. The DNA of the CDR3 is TGTGCCAGCAGCCACGAGGATCTAAGAGTCACTGAAGCTTTCTTT.

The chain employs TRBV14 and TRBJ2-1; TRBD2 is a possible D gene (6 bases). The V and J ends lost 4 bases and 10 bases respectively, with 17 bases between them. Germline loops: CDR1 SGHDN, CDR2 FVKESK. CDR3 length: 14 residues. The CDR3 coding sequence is TGTGCCAGCAGCCCCTATTCTATGGCGGGAGAGCAGTTCTTC. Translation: CASSPYSMAGEQFF.

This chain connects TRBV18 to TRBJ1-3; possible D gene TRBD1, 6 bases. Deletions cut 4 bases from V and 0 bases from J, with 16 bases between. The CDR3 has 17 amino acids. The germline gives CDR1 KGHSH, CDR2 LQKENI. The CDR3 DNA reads TGTGCCAGCTCACTCTGGACAGTACTTTCCTCTGGAAACACCATATATTTT. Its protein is CASSLWTVLSSGNTIYF.

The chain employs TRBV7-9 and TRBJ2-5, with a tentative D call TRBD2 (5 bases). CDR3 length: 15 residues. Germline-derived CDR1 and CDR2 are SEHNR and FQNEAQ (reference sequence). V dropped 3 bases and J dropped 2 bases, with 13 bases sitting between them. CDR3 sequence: CASSFSLGRQETQYF. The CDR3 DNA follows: TGTGCCAGCAGCTTTTCCTTGGGGAGACAAGAGACCCAGTACTTC.

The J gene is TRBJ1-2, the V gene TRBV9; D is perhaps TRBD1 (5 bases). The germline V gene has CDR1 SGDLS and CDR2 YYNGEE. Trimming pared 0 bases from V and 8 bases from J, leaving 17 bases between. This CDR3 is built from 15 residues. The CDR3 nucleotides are TGTGCCAGCAGCGTAGACCCCCAGGGTATTGGCGGCTACACCTTC. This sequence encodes CASSVDPQGIGGYTF.

In DNA, the CDR3 is TGCGCCAGCAGCTTGGGACGGGATGATACGCAGTATTTT. Protein: CASSLGRDDTQYF. The V call is TRBV5-1, the J call TRBJ2-3, with D perhaps matching TRBD2 (5 bases). This CDR3 contains 13 residues. CDR1 SGHRS and CDR2 YFSETQ come from the germline V gene. Trimming pared 0 bases from V and 6 bases from J, leaving 8 bases between.

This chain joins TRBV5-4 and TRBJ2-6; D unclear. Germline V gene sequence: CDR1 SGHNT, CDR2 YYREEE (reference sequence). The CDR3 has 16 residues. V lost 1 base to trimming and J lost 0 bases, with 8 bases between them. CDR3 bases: TGTGCCAGCAGCTTGATGGTGTACTCTGGGGCCAACGTCCTGACTTTC. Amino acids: CASSLMVYSGANVLTF.

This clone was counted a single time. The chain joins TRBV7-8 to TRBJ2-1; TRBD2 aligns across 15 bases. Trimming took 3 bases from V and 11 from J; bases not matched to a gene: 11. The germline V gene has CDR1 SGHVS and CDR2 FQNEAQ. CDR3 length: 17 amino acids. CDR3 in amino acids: CASSLRRGTSGRTQQFF. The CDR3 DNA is TGTGCCAGCAGCTTGAGAAGAGGGACTAGCGGGAGGACCCAGCAGTTCTTC. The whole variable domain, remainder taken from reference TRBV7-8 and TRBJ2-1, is GAGVSQSPRYKVAKRGQDVALRCDPISGHVSLFWYQQALGQGPEFLTYFQNEAQLDKSGLPSDRFFAERPEGSVSTLKIQRTQQEDSAVYLCASSLRRGTSGRTQQFFGPGTRLTVL.